The 18 T cell receptor beta chains in this list originate from one sample, sequenced in a study of blood T cells in healthy people across ages. The authors ran a second PCR of about 6 to 12 cycles using a sample-barcoded 5' primer and a J-beta primer mix. TCRdb re-called the 5' RACE reads with MiXCR, one entry per CDR3 protein. This table has hundreds of thousands of distinct CDR3 sequences, more than 55% appearing once. Input material: blood. The source of these receptors is a man aged 35-49 years in good health.

The rearrangement links TRBV13 to TRBJ2-3; D gene ambiguous. CDR1 and CDR2 from the germline V gene are PRHDT and FYEKMQ (reference sequence). Trimming left V 4 bases short and J 9 bases short, with 23 bases between. The CDR3 runs to 16 residues. The CDR3 protein is CASSYGVGWNMLTQYF. CDR3 DNA sequence: TGTGCCAGCAGCTATGGGGTCGGTTGGAATATGCTAACGCAGTATTTT.

The table lists this clonotype with a few counts. The V call is TRBV5-1, the J call TRBJ1-6; TRBD1 agrees at 7 bases. The CDR3 spans 17 residues. Per germline, CDR1 SGHRS and CDR2 YFSETQ. With V trimmed by 3 bases and J by 9 bases, 15 bases remained unmatched. The CDR3 bases are TGCGCCAGCAGCTACGATGGACAGGTCACGGTGGGTTCACCCCTCCACTTT. This codes for CASSYDGQVTVGSPLHF.

V is TRBV5-8 and J is TRBJ1-2; no definite D call. In germline, CDR1 is SGHTS, CDR2 YDEGEE. Trimming shortened V by 5 bases and J by 8 bases, and 19 bases separated the two germline ends. The CDR3 is made up of 14 amino acids. CDR3 protein: CASRKRSEAEGYTF. CDR3 nucleotide sequence: TGTGCCAGCAGGAAGAGATCCGAAGCAGAAGGCTACACCTTC.

This clonotype occurred a few times. This chain connects TRBV28 to TRBJ1-4, with a tentative D call TRBD1 (6 bases). Germline CDR1 and CDR2: MDHEN and SYDVKM. CDR3 length: 14 amino acids. Trimming cost V 7 bases and J 6 bases, with 15 bases left between them. In nucleotides, the CDR3 is TGTGCCAGCATCCAGGGGCGGGTACATGAAAAACTGTTTTTT. As protein: CASIQGRVHEKLFF.

The rearrangement uses TRBV20-1 and TRBJ2-4; no definite D call. Near its end, the DNA agrees better with TRBJ2-5, so the J call may be wrong. CDR1 DFQATT and CDR2 SNEGSKA come from the germline V gene (reference sequence). This CDR3 region has 15 residues. The chain's CDR3 is CSARDLRHPRETQYF. DNA for the CDR3: TGCAGTGCTAGAGATCTTAGACACCCGAGGGAGACCCAGTACTTC.

This clonotype has just a few counts. The V and J genes are TRBV9 and TRBJ2-3; no clear D gene. V lost 1 base to trimming and J lost 2 bases, with 5 bases between them. Germline V CDR1 and CDR2: SGDLS, YYNGEE. This CDR3 has 13 amino acids. In DNA form, the CDR3 reads TGTGCCAGCAGCGTAACCCCCACAGATACGCAGTATTTT. Translation: CASSVTPTDTQYF.

The chain has TRBV24-1 and TRBJ2-1, with 11 bases fitting TRBD2. The CDR3 runs to 17 residues. The germline gives CDR1 KGHDR, CDR2 SFDVKD. J lost 2 bases, V lost 2 bases, and 4 bases had no gene match. The CDR3 here is CATSDSVAGGPYNEQFF. The CDR3 nucleotides are TGTGCCACCAGTGATTCCGTAGCGGGAGGGCCCTACAATGAGCAGTTCTTC.

V usage is TRBV20-1 and J usage is TRBJ1-6; 7 nucleotides align to TRBD1. V shed 0 bases and J 6 bases; nucleotides not matched to a gene: 8. Germline lookup yields CDR1 DFQATT and CDR2 SNEGSKA (reference sequence). The CDR3 extends over 16 amino acids. Written as DNA, the CDR3 is TGCAGTGCTAGAGATAACGGGGCAGGGGGTAATTCACCCCTCCACTTT. Residues: CSARDNGAGGNSPLHF.

This clonotype was seen more than once but under ten times. This chain joins TRBV7-9 and TRBJ2-7, with TRBD1 identical over 10 bases. V gave up 2 bases and J gave up 4 bases; unmatched junction bases: 5. Germline V gives CDR1 SEHNR, CDR2 FQNEAQ (reference sequence). CDR3 length: 15 amino acids. CDR3 region: CASSLTRTGGYEQYF. The CDR3 DNA follows: TGTGCCAGCAGCTTAACCAGGACAGGGGGGTACGAGCAGTACTTC.

The CDR3 reads CASSGRTHQETQYF. The CDR3 DNA reads TGTGCCAGCAGTGGACGGACTCACCAAGAGACCCAGTACTTC. The chain links TRBV2 to TRBJ2-5; D might be TRBD2 (5 bases). Trimming cost V 4 bases and J 0 bases, with 9 bases left between them. Per the germline V gene, CDR1 is SNHLY and CDR2 is FYNNEI. The CDR3 contains 14 residues.

J is TRBJ1-2 and V is TRBV28; a weak D match, TRBD1 (5 bases). This CDR3 comprises 13 residues. Trimming cost V 6 bases and J 7 bases, with 15 bases left between them. The germline V gene has CDR1 MDHEN and CDR2 SYDVKM. The CDR3 sequence is CASRQPGNGGYTF. The DNA for the CDR3 is TGTGCCAGCAGACAACCAGGGAACGGTGGCTACACCTTC.

The V and J genes are TRBV16 and TRBJ1-2; D is ambiguous. The germline V and J ends were trimmed by 0 bases and 1 base, with 6 bases remaining between them. Germline CDR1 reads KGHSY; CDR2 reads FQNENV. The CDR3 contains 14 residues. The CDR3 protein is CASSQSGSNYGYTF. Written as DNA, the CDR3 is TGTGCCAGCAGCCAATCGGGCAGTAACTATGGCTACACCTTC.

The J gene is TRBJ2-5, the V gene TRBV15; 8 nucleotides agree with TRBD2. Trimming at V came to 3 bases and at J to 5 bases, leaving 8 bases not matched to a gene. The CDR3 loop spans 15 amino acids. The germline gives CDR1 LNHNV, CDR2 YYDKDF (reference sequence). CDR3 amino acids: CATSSERTGGETQYF. The CDR3 bases are TGTGCCACCAGCAGCGAAAGGACGGGAGGGGAGACCCAGTACTTC.

This clonotype was seen more than once but under ten times. V is TRBV6-6 and J is TRBJ2-5, with 7 positions matching TRBD1. Germline CDR1 is MNHNY and CDR2 is SVGAGI (reference sequence). V was pared by 3 bases and J by 4 bases, with 8 bases of the junction left unmatched. This CDR3 contains 15 residues. CDR3 sequence: CASSYRGGSGETQYF. The CDR3 DNA reads TGTGCCAGCAGTTATCGAGGGGGCTCCGGAGAGACCCAGTACTTC.

This rearrangement joins TRBV3-1 to TRBJ2-3; no clear D. This CDR3 contains 13 residues. V was clipped by 6 bases and J by 4 bases, with 11 bases between them. Germline CDR1 and CDR2: LGHDT and YNNKEL (reference sequence). CDR3 residues: CASREDGSDTQYF. The CDR3, as DNA: TGTGCCAGCAGGGAAGACGGGTCAGATACGCAGTATTTT.

This chain's CDR3 is CASSLKTGSSYEQYF. CDR3 sequence (DNA): TGTGCCAGCAGTTTGAAAACAGGGAGCTCCTACGAGCAGTACTTC. The chain has TRBV12-3 or TRBV12-4 and TRBJ2-7, with D perhaps matching TRBD1 (6 bases). The CDR3 consists of 15 residues. Trimming shortened V by 3 bases and J by 0 bases, and 12 bases separated the two germline ends.

This chain connects TRBV28 to TRBJ1-1; 11 bases are a match to TRBD1. Germline V CDR1 and CDR2: MDHEN, SYDVKM. The trim removed 2 bases at V and 6 bases at J, leaving 2 bases unmatched. This CDR3 is built from 14 residues. The CDR3 protein is CASSLGGQGAEAFF. Here the CDR3 DNA reads TGTGCCAGCAGTTTAGGGGGACAGGGGGCTGAAGCTTTCTTT.

CDR3 sequence (DNA): TGTGCCAGCAGCGCTAAATTTACGGGCCGCCTTAATTCACCCCTCCACTTT. Translation: CASSAKFTGRLNSPLHF. The chain employs TRBV9 and TRBJ1-6; D gene uncertain. The CDR3 covers 17 residues. Trimming shortened V by 3 bases and J by 6 bases, and 19 bases separated the two germline ends. The germline V gene has CDR1 SGDLS and CDR2 YYNGEE. Supplemented by reference TRBV9 and TRBJ1-6, the full variable domain reads DSGVTQTPKHLITATGQRVTLRCSPRSGDLSVYWYQQSLDQGLQFLIQYYNGEERAKGNILERFSAQQFPDLHSELNLSSLELGDSALYFCASSAKFTGRLNSPLHFGNGTRLTVT.